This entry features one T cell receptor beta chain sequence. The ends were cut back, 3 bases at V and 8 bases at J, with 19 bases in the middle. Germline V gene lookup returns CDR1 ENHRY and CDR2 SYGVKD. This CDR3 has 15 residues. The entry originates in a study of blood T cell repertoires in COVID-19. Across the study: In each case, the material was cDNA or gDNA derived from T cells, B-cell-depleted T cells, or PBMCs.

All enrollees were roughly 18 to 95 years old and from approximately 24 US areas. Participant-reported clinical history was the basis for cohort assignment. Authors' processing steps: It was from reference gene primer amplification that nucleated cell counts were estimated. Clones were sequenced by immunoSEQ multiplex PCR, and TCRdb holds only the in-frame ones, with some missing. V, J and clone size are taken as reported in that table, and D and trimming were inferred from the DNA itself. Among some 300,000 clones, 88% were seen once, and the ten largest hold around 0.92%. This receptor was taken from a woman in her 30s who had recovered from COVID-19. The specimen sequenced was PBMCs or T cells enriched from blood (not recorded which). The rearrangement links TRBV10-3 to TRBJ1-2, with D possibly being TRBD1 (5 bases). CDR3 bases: TGTGCCATCAGTGATGGCCTTCGGGGGACGAAAGGCTACACCTTC. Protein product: CAISDGLRGTKGYTF.